These 18 T cell receptor beta chains were sequenced from one sample in a study of blood T cell repertoires in COVID-19. The protocol was immunoSEQ multiplex PCR, while the TCRdb copy is restricted to in-frame clones and leaves out a portion. The table records approximately 130,000 clones, approximately 77% of them present only once. Sequencing was performed on peripheral blood. Receptors were obtained from an older man with acute or convalescent COVID-19.

Details on this clone: Germline is not matched at one junction end, which may reflect a read error. The chain joins TRBV7-7 to TRBJ1-6; D ambiguous. The V gene's germline CDR1 is SSHAT and CDR2 FNYEAQ (reference sequence). This CDR3 spans 13 amino acids. CDR3 sequence (DNA): TGTGCTAGCAGCTTACGTAGAGGTTCACCCCTCCACTTT. Its protein product is CASSLRRGSPLHF.

The gene calls are TRBV2 and TRBJ1-3; D is unresolved. Germline assignment: CDR1 SNHLY and CDR2 FYNNEI. The V and J ends lost 5 bases and 0 bases respectively, with 14 bases between them. The CDR3 has 16 residues. CDR3 coding DNA: TGTGCCAGCAGTATTGACGGGGTCTTCTCTGGAAACACCATATATTTT. Amino acid sequence: CASSIDGVFSGNTIYF.

The gene calls are TRBV6-2 or TRBV6-3 and TRBJ1-1; D remains unclear. This CDR3 has 13 amino acids. Germline CDR1 reads MNHEY; CDR2 reads SVGEGT. V lost 3 bases and J lost 4, with 9 bases in between. The CDR3 region is CASSYMRSTEAFF. In nucleotides, the CDR3 is TGTGCCAGCAGTTATATGCGGAGCACTGAAGCTTTCTTT.

The CDR3 DNA sequence: TGCGCCAGCAGTCAATCGGGGCTAGCGGTTAGCACAGATACGCAGTATTTT. Protein sequence: CASSQSGLAVSTDTQYF. The chain has TRBV23-1 and TRBJ2-3, with TRBD2 matching over 7 bases. TRBV23-1 is an ORF, and what it does is uncertain. The CDR3 has 17 residues. The V and J ends lost 0 bases and 0 bases, in that order; junction bases with no gene match: 6.

This clone was picked up one time. The chain is built from TRBV28 and TRBJ1-6; TRBD1 matches at 9 bases. CDR1 MDHEN and CDR2 SYDVKM come from the germline V gene. The J segment lost 10 bases and the V segment lost 5 bases, leaving 12 bases of the junction unmatched. The CDR3 totals 16 residues. The CDR3 spells CASSIGGGQGSSPLHF. The CDR3 DNA follows: TGTGCCAGCAGTATCGGGGGGGGACAGGGATCCTCACCCCTCCACTTT.

This chain uses TRBV11-2 with TRBJ1-1; D unclear. Germline CDR1 and CDR2: SGHAT and FQNNGV. This CDR3 has 11 amino acids. Trimming shortened V by 5 bases and J by 6 bases, and 7 bases separated the two germline ends. The CDR3 nucleotides read TGTGCCAGCAGCCGTGGGCCTGAAGCTTTCTTT. Translation: CASSRGPEAFF.

This clone was observed a handful of times. The gene calls are TRBV6-1 and TRBJ1-6; possible D gene TRBD1, 5 bases. The CDR3 spans 16 residues. Trimming stripped 4 bases from V and 0 bases from J, with 10 bases between. Germline CDR1 reads MNHNS; CDR2 reads SASEGT. This chain's CDR3 is CASSVQGGSYNSPLHF. CDR3 nucleotide sequence: TGTGCCAGCAGTGTTCAGGGCGGCTCCTATAATTCACCCCTCCACTTT.

The rearrangement links TRBV5-6 to TRBJ1-6; D perhaps matches TRBD1 (6 bases). Germline V lookup: CDR1 SGHDT, CDR2 YYEEEE. V was pared by 2 bases and J by 9 bases, with 15 bases between. The CDR3 covers 15 residues. The CDR3 bases are TGTGCCAGCAGCTTCGCAGGGACATCGGTTTCACCCCTCCACTTT. This sequence encodes CASSFAGTSVSPLHF.

This chain connects TRBV5-4 to TRBJ2-6; the match to TRBD1 covers 12 bases. V shed 2 bases, J shed 3 bases, and the junction held 9 bases outside the gene matches. CDR1 is SGHNT, CDR2 YYREEE, per germline (reference sequence). CDR3 length equals 19 residues. The CDR3 loop is CASSFQTGTGGGGANVLTF. The CDR3 nucleotides read TGTGCCAGCAGCTTTCAAACCGGGACAGGGGGCGGTGGGGCCAACGTCCTGACTTTC.

The chain carries TRBV12-3 or TRBV12-4 and TRBJ2-7; D is undetermined. V lost 1 base and J 12 bases, leaving 10 bases between the germline ends. The CDR3 spans 11 residues. CDR3 DNA sequence: TGTGCCAGCAGTTTAGGGGCCGTCCCGTACTTC. Protein product: CASSLGAVPYF.

V gene TRBV5-6 combines with J gene TRBJ1-4, with D hard to call. The CDR3 extends over 14 amino acids. The ends were cut back, 1 base at V and 4 bases at J, with 8 bases in the middle. Germline V lookup: CDR1 SGHDT, CDR2 YYEEEE. The CDR3 DNA follows: TGTGCCAGCAGCTTGCGGGGAGTTAATGAAAAACTGTTTTTT. It codes for CASSLRGVNEKLFF.

CDR3 sequence (DNA): TGCGCCAGCAGCTTGGCCCCTAGCGTCTCTTTCAATGAGCAGTTCTTC. The encoded protein is CASSLAPSVSFNEQFF. V and J are TRBV5-1 and TRBJ2-1; tentative D call: TRBD2 (6 bases). CDR1 is SGHRS and CDR2 is YFSETQ in the germline V gene. The CDR3 has 16 residues. V shed 0 bases and J shed 6 bases, with 16 bases lying between them.

This chain links TRBV5-4 with TRBJ1-6, with D perhaps TRBD1 (5 bases). The CDR3 sequence is 20 residues long. Germline V lookup: CDR1 SGHNT, CDR2 YYREEE (reference sequence). V dropped 0 bases and J dropped 1 base, with 20 bases sitting between them. Written as DNA, the CDR3 is TGTGCCAGCAGCTTGGCCGTCGGTCAGGGTAGTAGGTCCTATAATTCACCCCTCCACTTT. This sequence encodes CASSLAVGQGSRSYNSPLHF.

The chain couples TRBV11-2 to TRBJ2-2, with a tentative D call TRBD1 (6 bases). The CDR3 runs 14 residues. Germline lookup yields CDR1 SGHAT and CDR2 FQNNGV. V lost 5 bases and J 5 bases, leaving 12 bases between the germline ends. This chain's CDR3 is CASSETDRTGELFF. CDR3 DNA: TGTGCCAGCAGCGAGACAGACAGGACCGGGGAGCTGTTTTTT.

The chain combines TRBV2 with TRBJ2-7; 7 bases agree with TRBD2. CDR3 length equals 16 residues. Germline trimming cut 6 bases from V and 5 bases from J; bases unmatched to any gene: 16. Germline loops: CDR1 SNHLY, CDR2 FYNNEI. This CDR3 reads CASRRTGLNSSHEQYF. DNA for the CDR3: TGTGCCAGCAGGAGAACGGGACTAAATTCTAGCCACGAGCAGTACTTC.

This clone has only a few counts. The rearrangement links TRBV7-2 to TRBJ2-2, with TRBD2 matching over 9 bases. The germline gives CDR1 SGHTA, CDR2 FQGNSA. There are 14 residues in the CDR3. V lost 5 bases, J lost 5 bases, and 3 bases stayed unmatched. CDR3 amino acids: CASSVTSGTGELFF. The CDR3, as DNA: TGTGCCAGCAGCGTTACTAGCGGGACCGGGGAGCTGTTTTTT.

V is TRBV6-5 and J is TRBJ2-7; 9 bases agree with TRBD1. CDR3 length equals 15 residues. Germline trimming cut 6 bases from V and 6 bases from J; bases unmatched to any gene: 12. CDR1 MNHEY and CDR2 SVGAGI come from the germline V gene. The CDR3: CASSLTGGRVGEQYF. The CDR3 DNA follows: TGTGCCAGCAGCCTGACAGGGGGACGAGTCGGCGAGCAGTACTTC.

The gene calls are TRBV27 and TRBJ1-5; D may be TRBD1 (6 bases). The CDR3 sequence is 14 residues long. V was shortened by 6 bases and J by 7 bases, with 16 bases between the two germline ends. CDR1 and CDR2 from the germline V gene are MNHEY and SMNVEV (reference sequence). CDR3 residues: CASRPRGGYQPQHF. The DNA for the CDR3 is TGTGCCAGCAGACCTAGGGGGGGATACCAGCCCCAGCATTTT.